This TCR beta chain stems from a study of early T cells in non-severe SARS-CoV-2 infection. Study-wide context: RNA in bulk from unsorted whole blood was sequenced, and chains were unpaired.

This clonotype was counted only a few times. Its antigen is not identified. Study results and caveats: In VDJdb matching, anti-spike CD8 responses were favored while private and CD4 specificities went missing.

Using its own MiXCR run on the 5' RACE reads, TCRdb lists one record per CDR3 protein. The table lists more than 90,000 distinct CDR3 sequences, 13% of them singletons. The CDR3 totals 16 residues. Looked up from germline, CDR1 is SNHLY and CDR2 is FYNNEI. V shed 1 base and J 5 bases; nucleotides not matched to a gene: 5. The source is an adult who was a healthcare worker with PCR-confirmed SARS-CoV-2 infection or an uninfected control (not recorded which). Material: whole blood. The chain uses TRBV2 and TRBJ2-1, with 10 nucleotides matching TRBD2. The CDR3 sequence: CASSEGSGGAHNEQFF. Written as DNA, the CDR3 is TGTGCCAGCAGTGAAGGGAGCGGGGGGGCTCACAATGAGCAGTTCTTC.